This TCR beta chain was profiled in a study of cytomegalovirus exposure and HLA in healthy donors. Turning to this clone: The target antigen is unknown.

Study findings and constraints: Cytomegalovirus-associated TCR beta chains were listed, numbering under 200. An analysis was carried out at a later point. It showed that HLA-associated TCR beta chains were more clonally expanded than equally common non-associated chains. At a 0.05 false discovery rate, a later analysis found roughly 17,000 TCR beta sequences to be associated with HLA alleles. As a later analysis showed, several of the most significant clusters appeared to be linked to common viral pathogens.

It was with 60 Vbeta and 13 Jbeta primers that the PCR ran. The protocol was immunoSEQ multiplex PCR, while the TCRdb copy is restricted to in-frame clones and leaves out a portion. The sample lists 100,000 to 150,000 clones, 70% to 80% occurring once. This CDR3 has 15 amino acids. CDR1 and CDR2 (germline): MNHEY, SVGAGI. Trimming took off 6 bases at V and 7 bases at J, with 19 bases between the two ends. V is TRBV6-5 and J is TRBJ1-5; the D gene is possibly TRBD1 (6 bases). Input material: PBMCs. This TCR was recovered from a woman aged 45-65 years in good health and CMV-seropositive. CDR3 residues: CASSPVLRGRQPQHF. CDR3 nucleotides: TGTGCCAGCAGCCCTGTTCTCAGGGGCAGACAGCCCCAGCATTTT.